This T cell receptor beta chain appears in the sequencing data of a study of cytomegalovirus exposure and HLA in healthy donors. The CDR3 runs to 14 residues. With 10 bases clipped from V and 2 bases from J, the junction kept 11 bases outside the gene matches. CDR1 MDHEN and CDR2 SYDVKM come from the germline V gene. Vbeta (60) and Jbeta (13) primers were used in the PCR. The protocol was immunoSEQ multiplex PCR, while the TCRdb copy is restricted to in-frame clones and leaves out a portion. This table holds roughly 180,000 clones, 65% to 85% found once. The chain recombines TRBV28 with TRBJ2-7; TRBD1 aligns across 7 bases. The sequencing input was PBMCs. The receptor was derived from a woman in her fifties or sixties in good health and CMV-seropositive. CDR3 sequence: CATSTGIRPYEQYF. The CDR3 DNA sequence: TGTGCCACCTCGACAGGGATCAGGCCCTACGAGCAGTACTTC.